A single sample gave rise to the 9 T cell receptor beta chains below, sequenced in a study of CD8+ T cells in alopecia areata. Specified treatment: oral pan-JAK inhibitor, 5-10 mg twice daily. Following extraction, RNA underwent reverse transcription to cDNA, which served as the sequencing template. Using immunoSEQ multiplex PCR, the repertoire was profiled, and TCRdb retains in-frame clones only, with some absent. The data contain roughly 120,000 clones, about half of them seen just once; the ten biggest clones take up roughly 0.5%. This material consisted of CD4+ T cells sorted from blood, taken at week 4, from a patient treated with tofacitinib. The receptors come from a human donor with alopecia areata.

The CDR3 DNA is TGCGCCAGCAGCTTAACCGGAGAGACCCAGTACTTC. Translated, it gives CASSLTGETQYF. The V gene is TRBV5-1, the J gene TRBJ2-5; no clear D. CDR1 SGHRS and CDR2 YFSETQ come from the germline V gene. The length of the CDR3 is 12 residues. V was pared by 2 bases and J by 4 bases, with 6 bases between.

This clone was recorded once. The chain employs TRBV29-1 and TRBJ1-3; D remains unclear. Trimming took off 5 bases at V and 0 bases at J, with 14 bases between the two ends. This CDR3 contains 15 residues. Germline V gives CDR1 SQVTM, CDR2 ANQGSEA. CDR3 nucleotide sequence: TGCAGCGTTAAAAATTTAGGGAGCTCTGGAAACACCATATATTTT. It yields the protein CSVKNLGSSGNTIYF.

The chain joins TRBV29-1 to TRBJ2-1; tentatively, D is TRBD1 or TRBD2 (5 bases each). The CDR3 is 12 residues long. Germline CDR1 is SQVTM and CDR2 is ANQGSEA. The V and J ends lost 7 bases and 0 bases respectively, with 7 bases between them. This chain's CDR3 is CSGGSSYNEQFF. CDR3 nucleotides: TGCAGCGGGGGGAGCTCCTACAATGAGCAGTTCTTC.

The chain is built from TRBV2 and TRBJ2-3, with D possibly being TRBD2 (5 bases). This CDR3 spans 14 amino acids. Germline values: CDR1 SNHLY, CDR2 FYNNEI. V lost 6 bases to trimming and J lost 8 bases, with 18 bases between them. The CDR3 loop is CASRGSQVHGTQYF. The CDR3 DNA follows: TGTGCCAGCAGGGGGAGTCAGGTCCATGGTACGCAGTATTTT.

A few counts support this clone. The chain employs TRBV7-3 and TRBJ2-5, with TRBD1 as a possible D gene (5 bases). The CDR3 spans 14 residues. Germline V gives CDR1 SGHTA, CDR2 FQGTGA. Between the trimmed V and J ends, which lost 1 base and 5 bases, there was a span of 11 bases. DNA for the CDR3: TGTGCCAGCAGCTTAAAGTCAGGGCTGGAGACCCAGTACTTC. Protein: CASSLKSGLETQYF. Supplemented by reference TRBV7-3 and TRBJ2-5, the full variable domain reads GAGVSQTPSNKVTEKGKYVELRCDPISGHTALYWYRQSLGQGPEFLIYFQGTGAADDSGLPNDRFFAVRPEGSVSTLKIQRTERGDSAVYLCASSLKSGLETQYFGPGTRLLVL.

The chain recombines TRBV29-1 with TRBJ2-3; tentatively, D is TRBD1 (5 bases). Germline V CDR1 and CDR2: SQVTM, ANQGSEA. This CDR3 is 12 amino acids long. V was shortened by 0 bases and J by 4 bases, with 5 bases between the two germline ends. The CDR3 spells CSVEDRADTQYF. The CDR3 coding sequence is TGCAGCGTTGAAGACAGGGCAGATACGCAGTATTTT.

The chain carries TRBV29-1 and TRBJ1-1, with 8 nucleotides matching TRBD1. The CDR3 sequence is 14 residues long. Germline CDR1 and CDR2: SQVTM and ANQGSEA. The trim removed 1 base at V and 4 bases at J, leaving 5 bases unmatched. The CDR3 DNA reads as TGCAGCGTTGAAGGGACAGGGATGGGCACTGAAGCTTTCTTT. Protein product: CSVEGTGMGTEAFF. The variable domain in full, with the rest retrieved from reference TRBV29-1 and TRBJ1-1, is SAVISQKPSRDICQRGTSLTIQCQVDSQVTMMFWYRQQPGQSLTLIATANQGSEATYESGFVIDKFPISRPNLTFSTLTVSNMSPEDSSIYLCSVEGTGMGTEAFFGQGTRLTVV.

As for this clone: This specimen includes other DNA sequences encoding the same CDR3. J is TRBJ1-1 and V is TRBV29-1; a possible D gene is TRBD1 (5 bases). The CDR3 extends over 13 amino acids. V was pared by 6 bases and J by 2 bases, with 13 bases between. Germline assignment: CDR1 SQVTM and CDR2 ANQGSEA. The CDR3 loop is CSVEGRTNTEAFF. In DNA form, the CDR3 reads TGCAGCGTCGAGGGCAGGACAAACACTGAAGCTTTCTTT.

The rearrangement links TRBV9 to TRBJ1-4; D is possibly TRBD1 (5 bases). The CDR3 sequence is 14 residues long. Germline loops: CDR1 SGDLS, CDR2 YYNGEE. The V and J ends lost 2 bases and 8 bases respectively, with 13 bases between them. DNA for the CDR3: TGTGCCAGCAGCGTTTCAGGGTTAGGCGAAAAACTGTTTTTT. Translated: CASSVSGLGEKLFF.